This T cell receptor (beta chain) originates from a study of T cells in Graves' hyperthyroidism and ophthalmopathy. Study-wide background: The initial diagnosis was the point when peripheral blood was collected, ahead of any treatment. General observations from the study: Researchers found most expanded thyroid clonotypes above 0.001 in blood as well.

Amplified regions were TCR beta CDR3 sequences from RNA transcripts. First-round RT-PCR targeting the TCR CDR3 was performed with the HTBI primer set. TCRdb itself ran the multiplex PCR reads through MiXCR, one entry per CDR3 protein. The sample contains 300,000 to 500,000 distinct CDR3 sequences, about 14% of which appear only once. To note about this clonotype: Its antigen is currently unknown.

The V gene's germline CDR1 is MNHNS and CDR2 SASEGT. Trimming took 1 base from V and 3 from J, leaving 10 bases between them. The CDR3 has 14 residues. The study left out patients who had uncontrolled infection, other autoimmune disease, pregnancy or lactation. Together with thyroid ultrasound, orbital computed tomography, serum thyroxine and TRAb, clinical symptoms were used for diagnoses. The receptor was derived from a man aged 45-65 years with Graves' ophthalmopathy. Sequencing input: blood. The chain employs TRBV6-1 and TRBJ2-7; D gene uncertain. CDR3: CASSEGSAVYEQYF. CDR3 DNA: TGTGCCAGCAGTGAAGGTTCGGCGGTCTACGAGCAGTACTTC.